This T cell receptor beta chain was observed in a study of prognosis after radiotherapy for stage I lung cancer. This CDR3 is 19 amino acids long. With 2 bases removed from V and 0 bases from J, the gap between germline ends came to 17 bases. Germline-derived CDR1 and CDR2 are MNHEY and SVGEGT. CDR3 of TCR beta was amplified from genomic DNA via a two-round multiplex PCR. Used in first-round PCR were primers specific to each TRBV and TRBJ gene. Each CDR3 protein is one row after TCRdb ran MiXCR on the multiplex PCR reads. The table has 10,000 to 15,000 distinct CDR3 sequences, roughly 40% seen once; the top ten hold 40%.

The chain joins TRBV6-2 or TRBV6-3 to TRBJ2-6; D is uncertain. The clonotype was recovered from a donor over 45 with non-small cell lung cancer. The source material was PBMCs, sampled before or after stereotactic body radiation therapy (not recorded which). CDR3 protein: CASSYGRCALDSGANVLTF. CDR3 nucleotides: TGTGCCAGCAGTTACGGTCGGTGTGCTCTAGACTCTGGGGCCAACGTCCTGACTTTC.